The 2 T cell receptor beta chains below were found in one sample sequenced in a study of vaccination effects on CD4 cells after COVID-19. The table came from immunoSEQ multiplex PCR; TCRdb's copy has only in-frame clones and leaves some out. The sample contains 70,000 or so clones, roughly 73% of which appear only once. Before sequencing, viral peptide pools were used by the ViraFEST assay to expand antigen-specific CD4+ T cells. Once cultured for approximately 10 days, the cells underwent separation to obtain CD4+ T cells. Infection dated between March and December 2020, before the Alpha, Beta and Delta variants reached the United States. Their target antigens are unknown. Sequencing was performed on CD4+ T cells from PBMCs cultured with HIV peptides, taken before COVID-19 vaccination. Regarding subset: HIV-1 Nef peptide pool negative control/reference culture. The receptors come from a human donor who had a prior SARS-CoV-2 infection.

The CDR3 DNA reads as TGTGCCAGTAGTAGGCGACAGGTTTCTGGAAACACCATATATTTT. Residues: CASSRRQVSGNTIYF. The genes are TRBV19 and TRBJ1-3; a possible D gene is TRBD1 (6 bases). The CDR3 consists of 15 residues. Per germline, CDR1 LNHDA and CDR2 SQIVND (reference sequence). V was cut by 4 bases and J by 1 base, with 11 bases left in between.

In its sample, this clone was seen a few times. The rearrangement uses TRBV7-9 and TRBJ2-7, with unresolved D. The V and J ends lost 4 bases and 0 bases respectively, with 7 bases between them. Germline V CDR1 and CDR2: SEHNR, FQNEAQ (reference sequence). The CDR3 spans 13 residues. The CDR3 region is CASSSLPSYEQYF. CDR3 in DNA: TGTGCCAGCAGCTCTCTTCCCTCCTACGAGCAGTACTTC. Based on the CDR3 plus reference TRBV7-9 and TRBJ2-7, the full variable domain is DTGVSQNPRHKITKRGQNVTFRCDPISEHNRLYWYRQTLGQGPEFLTYFQNEAQLEKSRLLSDRFSAERPKGSFSTLEIQRTEQGDSAMYLCASSSLPSYEQYFGPGTRLTVT.